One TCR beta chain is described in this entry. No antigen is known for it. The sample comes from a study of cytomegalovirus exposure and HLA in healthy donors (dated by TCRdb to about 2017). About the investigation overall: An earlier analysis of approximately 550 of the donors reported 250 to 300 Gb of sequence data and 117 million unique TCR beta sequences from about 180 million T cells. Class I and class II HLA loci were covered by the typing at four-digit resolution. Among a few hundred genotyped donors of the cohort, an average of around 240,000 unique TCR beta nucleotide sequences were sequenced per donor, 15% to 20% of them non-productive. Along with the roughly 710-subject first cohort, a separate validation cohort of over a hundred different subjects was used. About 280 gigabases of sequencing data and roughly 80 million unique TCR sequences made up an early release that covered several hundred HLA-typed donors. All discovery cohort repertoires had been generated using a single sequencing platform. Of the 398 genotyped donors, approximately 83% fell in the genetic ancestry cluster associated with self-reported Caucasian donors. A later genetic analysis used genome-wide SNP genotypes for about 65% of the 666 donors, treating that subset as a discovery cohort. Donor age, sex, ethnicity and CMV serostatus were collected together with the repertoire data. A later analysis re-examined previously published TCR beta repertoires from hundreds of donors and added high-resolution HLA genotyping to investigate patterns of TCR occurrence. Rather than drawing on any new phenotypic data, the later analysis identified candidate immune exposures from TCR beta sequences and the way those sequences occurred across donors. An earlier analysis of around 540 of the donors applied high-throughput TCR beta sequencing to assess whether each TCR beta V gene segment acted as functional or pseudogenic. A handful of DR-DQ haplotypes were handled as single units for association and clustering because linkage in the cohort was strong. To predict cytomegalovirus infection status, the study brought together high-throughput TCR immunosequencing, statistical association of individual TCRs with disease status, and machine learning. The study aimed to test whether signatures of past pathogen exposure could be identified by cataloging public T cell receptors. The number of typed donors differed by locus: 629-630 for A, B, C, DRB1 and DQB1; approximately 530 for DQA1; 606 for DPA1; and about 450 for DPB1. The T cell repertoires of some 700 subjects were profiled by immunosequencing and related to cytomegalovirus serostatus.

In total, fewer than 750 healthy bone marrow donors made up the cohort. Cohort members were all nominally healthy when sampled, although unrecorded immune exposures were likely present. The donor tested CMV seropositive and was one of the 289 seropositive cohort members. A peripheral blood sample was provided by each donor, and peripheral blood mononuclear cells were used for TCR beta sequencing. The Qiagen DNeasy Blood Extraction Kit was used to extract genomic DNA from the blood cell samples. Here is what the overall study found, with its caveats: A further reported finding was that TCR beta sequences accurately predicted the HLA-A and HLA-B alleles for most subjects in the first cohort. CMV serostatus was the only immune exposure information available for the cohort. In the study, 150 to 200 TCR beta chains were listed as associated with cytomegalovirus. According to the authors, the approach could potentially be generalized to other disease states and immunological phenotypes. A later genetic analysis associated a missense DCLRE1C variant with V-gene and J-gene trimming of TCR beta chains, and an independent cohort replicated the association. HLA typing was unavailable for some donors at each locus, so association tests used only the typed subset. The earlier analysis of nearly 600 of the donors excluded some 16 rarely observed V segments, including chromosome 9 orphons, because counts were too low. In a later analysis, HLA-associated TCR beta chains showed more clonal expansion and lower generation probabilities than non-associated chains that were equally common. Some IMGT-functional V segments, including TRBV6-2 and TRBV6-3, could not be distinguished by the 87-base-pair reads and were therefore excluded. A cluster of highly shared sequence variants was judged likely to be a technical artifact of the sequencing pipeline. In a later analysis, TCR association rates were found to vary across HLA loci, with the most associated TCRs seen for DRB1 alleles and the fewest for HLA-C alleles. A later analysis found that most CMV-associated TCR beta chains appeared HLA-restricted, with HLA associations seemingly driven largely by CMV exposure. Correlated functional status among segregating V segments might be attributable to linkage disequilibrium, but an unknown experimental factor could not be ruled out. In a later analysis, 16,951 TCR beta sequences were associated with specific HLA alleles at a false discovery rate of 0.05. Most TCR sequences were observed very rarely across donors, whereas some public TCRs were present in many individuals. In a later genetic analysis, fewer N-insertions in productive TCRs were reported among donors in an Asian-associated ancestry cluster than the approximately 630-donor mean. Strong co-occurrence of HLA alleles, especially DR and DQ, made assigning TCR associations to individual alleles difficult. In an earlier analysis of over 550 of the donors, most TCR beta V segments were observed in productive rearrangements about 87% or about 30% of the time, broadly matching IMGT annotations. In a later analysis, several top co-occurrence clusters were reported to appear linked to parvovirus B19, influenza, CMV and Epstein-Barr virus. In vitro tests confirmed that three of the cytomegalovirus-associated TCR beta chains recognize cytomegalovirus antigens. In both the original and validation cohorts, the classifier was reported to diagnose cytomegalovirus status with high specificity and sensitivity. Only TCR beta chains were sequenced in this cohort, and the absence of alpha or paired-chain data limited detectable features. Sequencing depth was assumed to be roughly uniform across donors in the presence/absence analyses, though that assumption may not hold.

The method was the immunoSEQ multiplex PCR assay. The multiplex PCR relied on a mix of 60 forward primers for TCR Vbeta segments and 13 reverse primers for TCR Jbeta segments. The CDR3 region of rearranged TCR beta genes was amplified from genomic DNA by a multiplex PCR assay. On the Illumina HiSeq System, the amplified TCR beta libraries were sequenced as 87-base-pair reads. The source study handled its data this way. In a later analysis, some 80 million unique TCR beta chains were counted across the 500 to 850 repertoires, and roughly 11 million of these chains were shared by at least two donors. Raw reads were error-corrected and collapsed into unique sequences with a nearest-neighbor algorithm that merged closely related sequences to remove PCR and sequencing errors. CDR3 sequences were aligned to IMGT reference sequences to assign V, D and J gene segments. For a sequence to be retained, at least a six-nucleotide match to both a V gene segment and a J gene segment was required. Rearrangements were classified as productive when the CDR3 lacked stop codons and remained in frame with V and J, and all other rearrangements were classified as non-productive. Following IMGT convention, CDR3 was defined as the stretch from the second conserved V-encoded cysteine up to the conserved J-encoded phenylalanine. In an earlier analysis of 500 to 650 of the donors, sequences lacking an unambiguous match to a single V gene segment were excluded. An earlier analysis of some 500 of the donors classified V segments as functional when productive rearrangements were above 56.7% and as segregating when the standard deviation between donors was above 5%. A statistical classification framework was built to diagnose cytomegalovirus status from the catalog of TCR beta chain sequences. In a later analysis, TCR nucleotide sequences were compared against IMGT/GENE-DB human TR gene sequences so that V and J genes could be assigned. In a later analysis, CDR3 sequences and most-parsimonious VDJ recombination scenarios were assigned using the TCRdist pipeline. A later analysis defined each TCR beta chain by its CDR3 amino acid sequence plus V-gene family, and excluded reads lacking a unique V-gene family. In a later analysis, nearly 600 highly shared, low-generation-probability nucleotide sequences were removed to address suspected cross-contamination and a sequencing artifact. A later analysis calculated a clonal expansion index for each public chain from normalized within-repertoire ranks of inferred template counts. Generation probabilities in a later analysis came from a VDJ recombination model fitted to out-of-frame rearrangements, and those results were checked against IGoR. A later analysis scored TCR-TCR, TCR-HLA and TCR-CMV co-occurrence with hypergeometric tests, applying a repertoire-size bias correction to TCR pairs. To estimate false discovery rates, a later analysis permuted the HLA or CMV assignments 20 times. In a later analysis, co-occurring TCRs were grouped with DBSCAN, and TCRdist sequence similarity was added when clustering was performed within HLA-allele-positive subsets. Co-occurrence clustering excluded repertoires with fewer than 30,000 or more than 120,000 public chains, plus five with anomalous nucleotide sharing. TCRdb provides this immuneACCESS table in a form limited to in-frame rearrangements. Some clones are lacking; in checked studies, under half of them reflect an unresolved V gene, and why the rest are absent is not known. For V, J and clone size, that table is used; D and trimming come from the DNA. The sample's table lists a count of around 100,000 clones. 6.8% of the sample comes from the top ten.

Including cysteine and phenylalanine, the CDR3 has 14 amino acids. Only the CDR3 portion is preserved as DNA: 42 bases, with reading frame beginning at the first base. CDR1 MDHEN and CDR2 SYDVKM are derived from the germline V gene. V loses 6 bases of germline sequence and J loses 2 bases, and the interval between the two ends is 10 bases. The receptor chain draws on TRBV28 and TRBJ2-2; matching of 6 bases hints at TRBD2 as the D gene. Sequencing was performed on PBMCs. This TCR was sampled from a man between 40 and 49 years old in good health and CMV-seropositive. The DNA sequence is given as TGTGCCAGCAGCCCCGGGAGTAACACCGGGGAGCTGTTTTTT. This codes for CASSPGSNTGELFF.